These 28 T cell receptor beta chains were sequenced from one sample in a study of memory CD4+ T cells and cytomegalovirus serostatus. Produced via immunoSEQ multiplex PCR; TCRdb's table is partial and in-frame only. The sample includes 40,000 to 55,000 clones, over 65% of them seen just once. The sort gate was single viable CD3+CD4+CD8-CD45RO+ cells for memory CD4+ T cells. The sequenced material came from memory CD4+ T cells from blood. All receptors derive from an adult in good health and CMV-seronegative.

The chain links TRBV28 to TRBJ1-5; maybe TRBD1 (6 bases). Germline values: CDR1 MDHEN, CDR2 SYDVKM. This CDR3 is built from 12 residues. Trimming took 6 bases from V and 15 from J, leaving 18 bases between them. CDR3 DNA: TGTGCCAGCAGCCGACCCACAGGGCCAGGGCATTTT. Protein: CASSRPTGPGHF.

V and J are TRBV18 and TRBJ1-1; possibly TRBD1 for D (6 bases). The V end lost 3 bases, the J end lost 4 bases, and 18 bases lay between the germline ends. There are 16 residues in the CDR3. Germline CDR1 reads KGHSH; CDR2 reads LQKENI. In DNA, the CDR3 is TGTGCCAGCTCACCGCGTTCACAGGGACGGACCACTGAAGCTTTCTTT. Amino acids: CASSPRSQGRTTEAFF. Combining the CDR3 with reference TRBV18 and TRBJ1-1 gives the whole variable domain NAGVMQNPRHLVRRRGQEARLRCSPMKGHSHVYWYRQLPEEGLKFMVYLQKENIIDESGMPKERFSAEFPKEGPSILRIQQVVRGDSAAYFCASSPRSQGRTTEAFFGQGTRLTVV.

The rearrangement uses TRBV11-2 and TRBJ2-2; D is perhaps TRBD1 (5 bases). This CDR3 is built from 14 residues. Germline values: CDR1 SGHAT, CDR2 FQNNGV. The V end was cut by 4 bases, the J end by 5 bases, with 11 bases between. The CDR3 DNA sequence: TGTGCCAGCAGCTACCAGACAGTGACCGGGGAGCTGTTTTTT. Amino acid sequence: CASSYQTVTGELFF.

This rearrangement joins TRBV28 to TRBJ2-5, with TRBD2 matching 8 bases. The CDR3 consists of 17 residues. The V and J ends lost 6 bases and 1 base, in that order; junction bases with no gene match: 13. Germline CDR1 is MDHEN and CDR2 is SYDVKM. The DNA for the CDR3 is TGTGCCAGCAGCCGTCCGATTAGCGGGGTAACCCAAGAGACCCAGTACTTC. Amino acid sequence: CASSRPISGVTQETQYF.

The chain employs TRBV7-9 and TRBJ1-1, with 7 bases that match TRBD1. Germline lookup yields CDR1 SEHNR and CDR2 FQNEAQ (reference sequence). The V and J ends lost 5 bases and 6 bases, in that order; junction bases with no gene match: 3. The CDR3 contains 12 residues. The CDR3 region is CASSRQGPEAFF. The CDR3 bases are TGTGCCAGCAGCCGACAGGGCCCTGAAGCTTTCTTT.

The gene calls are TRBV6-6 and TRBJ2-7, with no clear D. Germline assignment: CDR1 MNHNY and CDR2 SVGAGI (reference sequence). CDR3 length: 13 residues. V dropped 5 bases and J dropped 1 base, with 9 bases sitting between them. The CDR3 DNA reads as TGTGCCAGCAGTAATATAGGGTCCTACGAGCAGTACTTC. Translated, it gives CASSNIGSYEQYF.

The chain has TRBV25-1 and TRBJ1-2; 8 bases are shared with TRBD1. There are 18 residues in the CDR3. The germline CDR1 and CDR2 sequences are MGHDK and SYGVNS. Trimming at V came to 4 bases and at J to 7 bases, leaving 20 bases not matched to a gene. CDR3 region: CASSGGPAGGFLVLGYTF. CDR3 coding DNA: TGTGCCAGCAGTGGAGGCCCGGCAGGGGGCTTTTTAGTGCTTGGCTACACCTTC.

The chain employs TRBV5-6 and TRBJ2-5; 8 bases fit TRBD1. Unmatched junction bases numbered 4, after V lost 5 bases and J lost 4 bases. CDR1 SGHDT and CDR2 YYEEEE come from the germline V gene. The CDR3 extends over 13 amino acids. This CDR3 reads CASRVDRGETQYF. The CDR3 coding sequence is TGTGCCAGCAGGGTCGACAGGGGAGAGACCCAGTACTTC.

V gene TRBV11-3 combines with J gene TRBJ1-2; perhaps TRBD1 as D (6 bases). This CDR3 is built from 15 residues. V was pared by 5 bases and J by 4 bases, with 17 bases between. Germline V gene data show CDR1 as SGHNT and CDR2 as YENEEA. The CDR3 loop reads CASSTGQRWGYGYTF. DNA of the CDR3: TGTGCCAGCAGCACCGGACAGAGGTGGGGCTATGGCTACACCTTC. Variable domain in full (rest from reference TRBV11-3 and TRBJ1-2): EAGVVQSPRYKIIEKKQPVAFWCNPISGHNTLYWYLQNLGQGPELLIRYENEEAVDDSQLPKDRFSAERLKGVDSTLKIQPAELGDSAVYLCASSTGQRWGYGYTFGSGTRLTVV.

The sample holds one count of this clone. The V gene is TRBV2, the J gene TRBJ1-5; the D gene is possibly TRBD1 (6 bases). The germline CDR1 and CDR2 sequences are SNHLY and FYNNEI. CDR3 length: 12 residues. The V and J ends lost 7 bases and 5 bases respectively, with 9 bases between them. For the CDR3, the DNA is TGTGCCAGCAACAGGGTAGATCAGCCCCAGCATTTT. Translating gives CASNRVDQPQHF.

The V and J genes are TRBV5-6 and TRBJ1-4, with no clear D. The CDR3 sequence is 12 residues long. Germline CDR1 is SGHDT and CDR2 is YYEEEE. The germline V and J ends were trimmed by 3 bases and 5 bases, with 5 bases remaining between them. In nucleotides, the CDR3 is TGTGCCAGCAGCTGGCAGAATGAAAAACTGTTTTTT. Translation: CASSWQNEKLFF.

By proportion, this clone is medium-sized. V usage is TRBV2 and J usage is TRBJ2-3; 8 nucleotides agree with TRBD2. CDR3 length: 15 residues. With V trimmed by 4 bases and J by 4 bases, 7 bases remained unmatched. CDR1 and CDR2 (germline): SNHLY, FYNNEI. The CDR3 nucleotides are TGTGCCAGCAGTGGTATAAGCGGGGGTCCAGATACGCAGTATTTT. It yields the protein CASSGISGGPDTQYF.

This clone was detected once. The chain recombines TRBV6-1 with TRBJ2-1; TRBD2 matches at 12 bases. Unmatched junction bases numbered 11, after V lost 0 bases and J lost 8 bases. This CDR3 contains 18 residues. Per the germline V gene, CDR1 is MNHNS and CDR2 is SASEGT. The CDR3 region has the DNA TGTGCCAGCAGTGAAGCGCCTAGCGGGGGGGCCAGTCTCGATGAGCAGTTCTTC. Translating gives CASSEAPSGGASLDEQFF.

CDR3 DNA sequence: TGTGCTTCCAACGGGGGTTTGAACACTGAAGCTTTCTTT. Its translation is CASNGGLNTEAFF. This chain links TRBV28 with TRBJ1-1, with D perhaps matching TRBD1 (5 bases). Germline CDR1 MDHEN, CDR2 SYDVKM. The CDR3 totals 13 residues.

CDR3 in DNA: TGTGCCAGCAGCCCTCCCTGGGGGGGTGGGGGCAATCAGCCCCAGCATTTT. It codes for CASSPPWGGGGNQPQHF. The chain joins TRBV7-9 to TRBJ1-5; D is perhaps TRBD1 (5 bases). This CDR3 has 17 residues. Germline CDR1 SEHNR, CDR2 FQNEAQ (reference sequence). V was trimmed by 5 bases and J by 2 bases, leaving 19 bases between them.

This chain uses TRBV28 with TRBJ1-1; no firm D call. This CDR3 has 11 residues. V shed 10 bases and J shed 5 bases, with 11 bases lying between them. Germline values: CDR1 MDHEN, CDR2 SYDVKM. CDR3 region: CATWDETEAFF. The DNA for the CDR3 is TGTGCCACCTGGGATGAGACTGAAGCTTTCTTT. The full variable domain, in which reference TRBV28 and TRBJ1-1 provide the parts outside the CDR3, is DVKVTQSSRYLVKRTGEKVFLECVQDMDHENMFWYRQDPGLGLRLIYFSYDVKMKEKGDIPEGYSVSREKKERFSLILESASTNQTSMYLCATWDETEAFFGQGTRLTVV.

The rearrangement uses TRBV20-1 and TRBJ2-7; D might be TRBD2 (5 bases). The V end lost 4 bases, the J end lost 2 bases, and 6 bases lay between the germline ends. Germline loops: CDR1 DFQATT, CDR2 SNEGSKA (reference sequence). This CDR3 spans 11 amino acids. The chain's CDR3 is CSAIGTYEQYF. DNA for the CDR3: TGCAGTGCTATCGGGACCTACGAGCAGTACTTC.

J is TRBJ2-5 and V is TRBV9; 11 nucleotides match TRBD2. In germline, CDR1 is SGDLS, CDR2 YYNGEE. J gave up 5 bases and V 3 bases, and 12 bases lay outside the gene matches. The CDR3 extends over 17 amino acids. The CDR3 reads CASSATSGGLSAETQYF. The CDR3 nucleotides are TGTGCCAGCAGCGCCACTAGCGGGGGATTGAGTGCGGAGACCCAGTACTTC.

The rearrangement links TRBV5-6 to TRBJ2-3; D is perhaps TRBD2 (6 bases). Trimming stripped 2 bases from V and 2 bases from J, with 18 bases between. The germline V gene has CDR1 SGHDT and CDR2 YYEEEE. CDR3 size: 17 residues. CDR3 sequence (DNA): TGTGCCAGCAGCTTAACCGCGGAGGGCATACTCACAGATACGCAGTATTTT. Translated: CASSLTAEGILTDTQYF.

The CDR3 spells CASSPYRGQWDGNTIYF. As DNA, the CDR3 is TGTGCCAGCAGCCCCTATCGGGGCCAGTGGGATGGAAACACCATATATTTT. The V gene is TRBV7-6, the J gene TRBJ1-3, with a possible D match to TRBD1 (5 bases). Per the germline V gene, CDR1 is SGHVS and CDR2 is FNYEAQ. Trimming cost V 5 bases and J 3 bases, with 20 bases left between them. The CDR3 spans 17 residues.

CDR3 sequence reads: CASSSRGAQNTEAFF. CDR3 sequence (DNA): TGTGCCAGTAGCTCCCGCGGGGCCCAGAACACTGAAGCTTTCTTT. The rearrangement uses TRBV19 and TRBJ1-1, with D perhaps matching TRBD1 (5 bases). Trimming pared 6 bases from V and 1 base from J, leaving 15 bases between. This CDR3 comprises 15 residues. Germline V gene sequence: CDR1 LNHDA, CDR2 SQIVND (reference sequence).

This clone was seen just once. Here the CDR3 reads CASSQDTFLDYGYTF. The DNA for the CDR3 is TGTGCCAGCAGCCAGGACACCTTTCTGGACTATGGCTACACCTTC. The chain couples TRBV5-5 to TRBJ1-2; possibly TRBD1 for D (5 bases). V was trimmed by 4 bases and J by 3 bases, leaving 16 bases between them. The CDR3 length is 15 residues. The germline V gene has CDR1 SGHKS and CDR2 YYEKEE (reference sequence). Variable domain in full (rest from reference TRBV5-5 and TRBJ1-2): DAGVTQSPTHLIKTRGQQVTLRCSPISGHKSVSWYQQVLGQGPQFIFQYYEKEERGRGNFPDRFSARQFPNYSSELNVNALLLGDSALYLCASSQDTFLDYGYTFGSGTRLTVV.

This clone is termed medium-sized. CDR3 amino acids: CASSEIEPVGSPLHF. CDR3 coding DNA: TGTGCCAGCAGTGAGATTGAGCCGGTTGGATCACCCCTCCACTTT. The chain combines TRBV2 with TRBJ1-6; D ambiguous. V gave up 3 bases and J gave up 10 bases, with 16 bases separating them. The CDR3 is made up of 15 amino acids. Germline V gives CDR1 SNHLY, CDR2 FYNNEI.

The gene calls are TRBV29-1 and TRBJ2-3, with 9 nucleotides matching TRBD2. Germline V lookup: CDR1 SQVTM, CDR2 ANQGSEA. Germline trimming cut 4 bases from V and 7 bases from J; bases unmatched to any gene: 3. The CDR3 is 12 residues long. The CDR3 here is CSVGTSVNTQYF. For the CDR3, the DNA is TGCAGCGTTGGGACTAGCGTAAATACGCAGTATTTT.

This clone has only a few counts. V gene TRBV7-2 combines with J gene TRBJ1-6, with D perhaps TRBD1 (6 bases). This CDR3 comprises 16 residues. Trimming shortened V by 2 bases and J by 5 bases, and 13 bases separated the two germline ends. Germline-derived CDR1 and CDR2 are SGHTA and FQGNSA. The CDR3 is CASSLLVAGDNSPLHF. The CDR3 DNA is TGTGCCAGCAGCTTATTGGTAGCAGGGGATAATTCACCCCTCCACTTT.

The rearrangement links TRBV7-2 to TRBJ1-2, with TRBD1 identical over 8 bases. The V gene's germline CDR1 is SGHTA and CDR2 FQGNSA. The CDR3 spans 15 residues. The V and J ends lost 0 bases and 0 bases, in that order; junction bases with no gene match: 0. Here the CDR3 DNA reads TGTGCCAGCAGCTTAGCGACAGGGGCTAACTATGGCTACACCTTC. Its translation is CASSLATGANYGYTF.

Here the CDR3 reads CASGPQGSGREQYF. DNA of the CDR3: TGTGCTAGTGGCCCACAGGGCTCGGGTCGCGAGCAGTACTTC. The rearrangement joins TRBV12-5 to TRBJ2-7, with D maybe TRBD1 (6 bases). Per germline, CDR1 LGHNT and CDR2 FRNRAP. The CDR3 loop spans 14 amino acids. The V end lost 6 bases, the J end lost 6 bases, and 18 bases lay between the germline ends.

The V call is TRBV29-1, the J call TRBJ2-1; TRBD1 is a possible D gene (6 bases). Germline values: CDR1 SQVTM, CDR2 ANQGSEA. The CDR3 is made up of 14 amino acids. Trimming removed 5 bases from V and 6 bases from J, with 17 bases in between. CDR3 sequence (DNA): TGCAGCGTTTCTCAGGGGCACTATATCAATGAGCAGTTCTTC. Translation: CSVSQGHYINEQFF.